Below are 23 T cell receptor beta chains sequenced from a single sample in a study of blood T cell repertoires in COVID-19. Assay: immunoSEQ multiplex PCR; the TCRdb copy retains only in-frame clones and omits some. The profile shows around 250,000 clones, 86% of them singletons. The source material was peripheral blood. The receptors come from a man in his sixties with acute or convalescent COVID-19.

The sample holds a few counts of this clone. DNA for the CDR3: TGTGCCAGCAGCGCCTGGGGCAGTAGCTCCTACGAGCAGTACTTC. Its translation: CASSAWGSSSYEQYF. V is TRBV7-8 and J is TRBJ2-7, with D tentatively TRBD1 (5 bases). V gave up 5 bases and J gave up 0 bases, with 14 bases separating them. Germline V gene data show CDR1 as SGHVS and CDR2 as FQNEAQ. The CDR3 sequence is 15 residues long.

In its sample, this clone was seen a few times. This chain uses TRBV3-1 (or the pseudogene TRBV3-2) with TRBJ2-2; D remains unclear. V gave up 1 base and J gave up 0 bases, with 9 bases separating them. The length of the CDR3 is 16 residues. CDR1 LGHDT and CDR2 YNNKEL come from the germline V gene (reference sequence). The CDR3 sequence is CASSQGAGANTGELFF. CDR3 coding DNA: TGTGCCAGCAGCCAAGGGGCAGGCGCGAACACCGGGGAGCTGTTTTTT.

This sequence joins TRBV9 and TRBJ1-6; D is uncertain. The CDR3 runs 14 residues. Germline V CDR1 and CDR2: SGDLS, YYNGEE. V lost 0 bases and J 10 bases, leaving 11 bases between the germline ends. Written as DNA, the CDR3 is TGTGCCAGCAGCGTAGACCCCAACATCTCACCCCTCCACTTT. Amino acids: CASSVDPNISPLHF. Together with reference TRBV9 and TRBJ1-6, the CDR3 gives the full variable domain: DSGVTQTPKHLITATGQRVTLRCSPRSGDLSVYWYQQSLDQGLQFLIQYYNGEERAKGNILERFSAQQFPDLHSELNLSSLELGDSALYFCASSVDPNISPLHFGNGTRLTVT.

The chain joins TRBV4-2 to TRBJ1-1; D is unclear. Germline V lookup: CDR1 LGHNA, CDR2 YNFKEQ. CDR3 length: 16 residues. Between the trimmed V and J ends, which lost 0 bases and 4 bases, there was a span of 15 bases. The CDR3 nucleotides read TGTGCCAGCAGCCAAGATCTCCCTGTTGGGCCCACTGAAGCTTTCTTT. Protein sequence: CASSQDLPVGPTEAFF.

The V call is TRBV19, the J call TRBJ1-2; no definite D call. CDR3 length equals 14 residues. From germline, CDR1 is LNHDA and CDR2 SQIVND (reference sequence). V dropped 5 bases and J dropped 1 base, with 11 bases sitting between them. The CDR3 DNA reads TGTGCCAGTAGTCTAAAACGAGATAACTATGGCTACACCTTC. The encoded protein is CASSLKRDNYGYTF.

The chain couples TRBV7-2 to TRBJ2-5, with 7 bases matching TRBD1. Germline assignment: CDR1 SGHTA and CDR2 FQGNSA. The CDR3 covers 15 residues. V lost 5 bases, J lost 4 bases, and 10 bases stayed unmatched. CDR3 sequence (DNA): TGTGCCAGCAGCCACAGGGGACGTATTGGAGAGACCCAGTACTTC. Encoded protein: CASSHRGRIGETQYF.

V gene TRBV18 combines with J gene TRBJ2-3, with TRBD1 matching 7 bases. The ends lost 4 bases at V and 2 bases at J; junction bases unmatched: 6. There are 15 residues in the CDR3. Germline loops: CDR1 KGHSH, CDR2 LQKENI. The CDR3 sequence: CASSRRQGSTDTQYF. The DNA of the CDR3 is TGTGCCAGCTCACGGCGACAGGGATCCACAGATACGCAGTATTTT.

This clone has only one observation. The chain joins TRBV9 to TRBJ1-4; TRBD1 might be the D (5 bases). The CDR3 is 15 residues long. Germline V gives CDR1 SGDLS, CDR2 YYNGEE. V was clipped by 3 bases and J by 5 bases, with 14 bases between them. CDR3 loop: CASSEAGGANEKLFF. CDR3 coding DNA: TGTGCCAGCAGCGAGGCGGGAGGGGCAAATGAAAAACTGTTTTTT. The full variable domain, its missing parts supplied by reference TRBV9 and TRBJ1-4, is DSGVTQTPKHLITATGQRVTLRCSPRSGDLSVYWYQQSLDQGLQFLIQYYNGEERAKGNILERFSAQQFPDLHSELNLSSLELGDSALYFCASSEAGGANEKLFFGSGTQLSVL.

The rearrangement uses TRBV7-2 and TRBJ1-5; no definite D call. The V gene lost 1 base and the J gene lost 4 bases, with 11 bases spanning the gap. This CDR3 spans 15 amino acids. Germline V gene data show CDR1 as SGHTA and CDR2 as FQGNSA. The CDR3 protein is CASSLGALMNQPQHF. For the CDR3, the DNA is TGTGCCAGCAGCTTAGGTGCGCTTATGAATCAGCCCCAGCATTTT. The full variable domain, with the rest looked up from reference TRBV7-2 and TRBJ1-5, is GAGVSQSPSNKVTEKGKDVELRCDPISGHTALYWYRQSLGQGLEFLIYFQGNSAPDKSGLPSDRFSAERTGGSVSTLTIQRTQQEDSAVYLCASSLGALMNQPQHFGDGTRLSIL.

This clone was picked up a small number of times. The J gene is TRBJ1-5, the V gene TRBV9, with 8 bases that match TRBD1. The CDR3 totals 14 residues. V gave up 4 bases and J gave up 3 bases; unmatched junction bases: 3. Germline V gene data show CDR1 as SGDLS and CDR2 as YYNGEE. The CDR3 loop reads CASSLGQDNQPQHF. DNA for the CDR3: TGTGCCAGCAGCCTGGGACAGGACAATCAGCCCCAGCATTTT.

This chain uses TRBV7-2 with TRBJ1-6; D perhaps matches TRBD1 (5 bases). V lost 5 bases and J lost 5, with 16 bases in between. The CDR3 covers 16 residues. Germline-derived CDR1 and CDR2 are SGHTA and FQGNSA. The CDR3 region is CASSQRGPPHNSPLHF. The CDR3 DNA follows: TGTGCCAGCAGCCAAAGGGGCCCACCTCATAATTCACCCCTCCACTTT.

The J gene is TRBJ2-7, the V gene TRBV7-2; D may be TRBD2 (6 bases). Germline CDR1 SGHTA, CDR2 FQGNSA. The CDR3 runs 14 residues. V dropped 2 bases and J dropped 2 bases, with 10 bases sitting between them. The CDR3 sequence is CASSLPGVAYEQYF. DNA for the CDR3: TGTGCCAGCAGCTTACCGGGAGTGGCCTACGAGCAGTACTTC.

This clone was counted between two and nine times. The identical CDR3 is also encoded by other nucleotide sequences in the sample. J is TRBJ1-1 and V is TRBV6-5, with no clear D. V was shortened by 0 bases and J by 3 bases, with 11 bases between the two germline ends. The length of the CDR3 is 15 residues. Germline loops: CDR1 MNHEY, CDR2 SVGAGI. DNA of the CDR3: TGTGCCAGCAGTTACTCGATCCGACTTCACACTGAAGCTTTCTTT. Protein product: CASSYSIRLHTEAFF.

This chain uses TRBV19 with TRBJ1-2, with a possible D match to TRBD1 (5 bases). Germline V gene data show CDR1 as LNHDA and CDR2 as SQIVND (reference sequence). This CDR3 spans 17 amino acids. Trimming pared 5 bases from V and 4 bases from J, leaving 23 bases between. DNA for the CDR3: TGTGCCAGTAGTCCCAATGACCGGGGGGGGACTGGCTATGGCTACACCTTC. It codes for CASSPNDRGGTGYGYTF. Complete variable domain (other parts from reference TRBV19 and TRBJ1-2): DGGITQSPKYLFRKEGQNVTLSCEQNLNHDAMYWYRQDPGQGLRLIYYSQIVNDFQKGDIAEGYSVSREKKESFPLTVTSAQKNPTAFYLCASSPNDRGGTGYGYTFGSGTRLTVV.

V usage is TRBV3-1 (or the pseudogene TRBV3-2) and J usage is TRBJ2-7; TRBD2 might be the D (6 bases). Germline V gene sequence: CDR1 LGHDT, CDR2 YNNKEL (reference sequence). The CDR3 loop spans 12 amino acids. The V and J ends lost 8 bases and 7 bases respectively, with 15 bases between them. The CDR3 nucleotides are TGTGCCAGCGCCATGGGGACTGGAGAGCAGTACTTC. This translates into CASAMGTGEQYF.

The chain employs TRBV15 and TRBJ2-5; maybe TRBD1 (6 bases). The CDR3 loop spans 16 amino acids. Germline V CDR1 and CDR2: LNHNV, YYDKDF (reference sequence). Trimming took off 2 bases at V and 4 bases at J, with 17 bases between the two ends. CDR3 region: CATSRLAGVLGETQYF. The DNA for the CDR3 is TGTGCCACCAGCAGACTAGCAGGGGTCTTAGGAGAGACCCAGTACTTC. Variable domain in full (rest from reference TRBV15 and TRBJ2-5): DAMVIQNPRYQVTQFGKPVTLSCSQTLNHNVMYWYQQKSSQAPKLLFHYYDKDFNNEADTPDNFQSRRPNTSFCFLDIRSPGLGDTAMYLCATSRLAGVLGETQYFGPGTRLLVL.

This chain uses TRBV19 with TRBJ1-4; D perhaps matches TRBD1 (5 bases). Germline V gene lookup returns CDR1 LNHDA and CDR2 SQIVND (reference sequence). V gave up 6 bases and J gave up 7 bases, with 15 bases separating them. The CDR3 loop spans 14 amino acids. CDR3 sequence: CASRPVEGTEKLFF. CDR3 nucleotides: TGTGCCAGTAGGCCCGTGGAGGGGACTGAAAAACTGTTTTTT.

CDR3 loop: CASSLRTGSYEQYF. CDR3 bases: TGTGCCAGCAGCCTGAGGACTGGCTCCTACGAGCAGTACTTC. This sequence joins TRBV25-1 and TRBJ2-7; tentative D call: TRBD2 (5 bases). Trimming took 6 bases from V and 0 from J, leaving 12 bases between them. This CDR3 is 14 amino acids long. Germline values: CDR1 MGHDK, CDR2 SYGVNS.

The V gene is TRBV4-3, the J gene TRBJ1-1, with D uncertain. V lost 0 bases to trimming and J lost 7 bases, with 15 bases between them. The germline V gene encodes CDR1 LGHNA and CDR2 YSLEER. The CDR3 contains 15 residues. In DNA form, the CDR3 reads TGCGCCAGCAGCCAAGAATTTTCAGGCTCTGGTGAAGCTTTCTTT. Its protein is CASSQEFSGSGEAFF.

This chain joins TRBV6-2 or TRBV6-3 and TRBJ1-5; no clear D gene. This CDR3 has 14 amino acids. Between the trimmed V and J ends, which lost 1 base and 1 base, there was a span of 5 bases. Germline CDR1 and CDR2: MNHEY and SVGEGT. The CDR3 here is CASSYLTSNQPQHF. CDR3 nucleotides: TGTGCCAGCAGTTACTTGACAAGCAATCAGCCCCAGCATTTT.

This chain connects TRBV12-3 or TRBV12-4 to TRBJ1-3; D unresolved. Trimming took 3 bases from V and 5 from J, leaving 5 bases between them. The CDR3 spans 12 residues. CDR3 DNA sequence: TGTGCCAGCAGTTTGGAGAGAAACACCATATATTTT. Translating it yields CASSLERNTIYF.

For the CDR3, the DNA is TGCGCCAGCAGCCTTGGACAGGGGGCGGTCGGGGAGCTGTTTTTT. Protein: CASSLGQGAVGELFF. This chain uses TRBV5-1 with TRBJ2-2, with TRBD1 matching over 11 bases. Germline lookup yields CDR1 SGHRS and CDR2 YFSETQ. V lost 4 bases to trimming and J lost 7 bases; unmatched junction nucleotides: 6. CDR3 length: 15 amino acids. The full variable domain, completed using reference TRBV5-1 and TRBJ2-2, is KAGVTQTPRYLIKTRGQQVTLSCSPISGHRSVSWYQQTPGQGLQFLFEYFSETQRNKGNFPGRFSGRQFSNSRSEMNVSTLELGDSALYLCASSLGQGAVGELFFGEGSRLTVL.

This rearrangement joins TRBV29-1 to TRBJ2-2; TRBD2 agrees at 9 bases. Germline CDR1 reads SQVTM; CDR2 reads ANQGSEA. This CDR3 is built from 13 residues. V dropped 6 bases and J dropped 8; count of bases not matched to a gene: 7. The DNA of the CDR3 is TGCAGCGTCCTCGCGGGAGGGCAAGGGGAGCTGTTTTTT. Translating gives CSVLAGGQGELFF.